Listed below are T cell receptor beta chains from one sample, sequenced in a study of Tregs in tolerant kidney transplant recipients. The table came from immunoSEQ multiplex PCR; TCRdb's copy has only in-frame clones and leaves some out. This sample has 100,000 or so clones; roughly 93% occur once, and the top ten carry 1.5% to 2%. Sequenced here: CD4+ T cells from blood (PBMCs), sampled 12 months after the transplant. Receptor source: a human patient who received a combined kidney and bone marrow transplant. The graft donor may have given rise to some T cells. The CDR3 runs from the conserved cysteine through the conserved F or W. D genes are given only for firm matches. Size tells how often a clone was seen (once, few, many) or the class of an expanded clone, and some rows leave it out.

D gene	clone size	V gene	J gene	CDR3 protein	CDR3 DNA
.	.	TRBV29-1	TRBJ1-2	CSVDRVAGYTF	TGCAGCGTTGACAGGGTGGCCGGCTACACCTTC
TRBD2	once	TRBV11-3	TRBJ2-3	CASSLGGSGTDTQYF	TGTGCCAGCAGCTTGGGCGGGAGTGGGACAGATACGCAGTATTTT
.	.	TRBV11-2	TRBJ1-2	CASQHPHYGYTF	TGTGCCAGCCAACACCCGCACTATGGCTACACCTTC
.	.	TRBV7-9	TRBJ2-4	CASSLGFGSGEEYF	TGTGCCAGCAGCTTAGGGTTCGGCAGCGGTGAGGAGTACTTC
TRBD1	few	TRBV4-1	TRBJ1-3	CASSQPDRDGNTIYF	TGCGCCAGCAGCCAACCCGACAGGGATGGAAACACCATATATTTT
.	.	TRBV21-1	TRBJ2-7	CASSKPSYEQYF	TGTGCCAGCAGCAAACCATCCTACGAGCAGTACTTC
.	.	TRBV6-5	TRBJ1-2	CASREGNYGYTF	TGTGCCAGCAGGGAGGGGAACTATGGCTACACCTTC
.	.	TRBV7-2	TRBJ1-2	CASSFGGYGYTF	TGTGCCAGCAGCTTCGGGGGCTATGGCTACACCTTC
.	.	TRBV18	TRBJ1-1	CASSWRTEAFF	TGTGCCAGCTCATGGAGGACTGAAGCTTTCTTT
.	once	TRBV7-9	TRBJ1-1	CASRRDTEAFF	TGTGCCAGCAGGCGGGACACTGAAGCTTTCTTT
TRBD1	.	TRBV12-5	TRBJ1-2	CASGQGAANYGYTF	TGTGCTAGTGGTCAGGGGGCGGCTAACTATGGCTACACCTTC
TRBD2	.	TRBV6-7	TRBJ2-3	CASGASGYQILSTDTQYF	TGTGCCAGCGGGGCTAGCGGATACCAAATTTTAAGCACAGATACGCAGTATTTT
TRBD1	.	TRBV6-6	TRBJ1-2	CASSRQGSGYTF	TGTGCCAGCAGTAGACAGGGAAGTGGCTACACCTTC
.	.	TRBV27	TRBJ2-5	CASSLRGGQETQYF	TGTGCCAGCAGTTTACGAGGGGGTCAAGAGACCCAGTACTTC
TRBD2	.	TRBV7-9	TRBJ2-7	CASSLALAGGSEQYF	TGTGCCAGCAGCTTAGCGTTAGCGGGGGGTTCCGAGCAGTACTTC
.	.	TRBV4-1	TRBJ2-5	CASSLPGGPETQYF	TGCGCCAGCAGCCTACCCGGGGGGCCGGAGACCCAGTACTTC
.	once	TRBV12-5	TRBJ2-1	CASGTSPRDYSYNEQFF	TGTGCTAGTGGCACTAGCCCGAGGGATTACTCCTACAATGAGCAGTTCTTC
TRBD2	.	TRBV6-4	TRBJ2-5	CASSDLAGCQETQYF	TGTGCCAGCAGTGACTTAGCGGGGTGCCAAGAGACCCAGTACTTC
.	.	TRBV4-1	TRBJ1-1	CASSPGLTAAFF	TGCGCCAGCAGCCCGGGACTTACGGCGGCTTTCTTT
.	.	TRBV18	TRBJ1-1	CASSAGGGDTEAFF	TGTGCCAGCTCAGCGGGCGGGGGGGACACTGAAGCTTTCTTT
.	.	TRBV4-3	TRBJ2-2	CASSQDSAGLSGELFF	TGCGCCAGCAGCCAAGATTCGGCGGGGTTGTCCGGGGAGCTGTTTTTT
TRBD1	.	TRBV6-1	TRBJ2-7	CASRHRDRVSYEQYF	TGTGCCAGCAGACACCGGGACAGGGTTTCCTACGAGCAGTACTTC